Below are 20 T cell receptor beta chains sequenced from a single sample in a study of beta chain features in type 1 diabetes. Regarding the study as a whole: Significant though moderate, a shortening of TCRB CDR3s appeared in all four CD4+ subsets of Type 1 diabetes patients.

For these TCRs, the target antigens are not known. The entirety of the isolated RNA underwent reverse transcription, so expressed TCRB transcripts were sequenced. This table comes from immunoSEQ multiplex PCR, and its TCRdb copy is limited to in-frame clones, with some not included. Counted here are around 260,000 clones, approximately 20% occurring once; the ten biggest clones make up 0.028%. The source material was naive CD4+ T cells from blood. These receptor sequences come from a woman aged 35 to 49 with type 1 diabetes.

The chain couples TRBV9 to TRBJ2-2; D uncertain. V dropped 0 bases and J dropped 7 bases, with 4 bases sitting between them. Germline V gene lookup returns CDR1 SGDLS and CDR2 YYNGEE. The CDR3 totals 12 residues. The CDR3 loop is CASSVVRGELFF. CDR3 bases: TGTGCCAGCAGCGTAGTTCGCGGGGAGCTGTTTTTT.

This clone was detected a few times. V is TRBV30 and J is TRBJ2-1; the match to TRBD2 covers 7 bases. This CDR3 spans 13 amino acids. The V segment lost 3 bases and the J segment 9 bases; nucleotides outside the gene matches: 8. From germline, CDR1 is GTSNPN and CDR2 SVGIG (reference sequence). The CDR3 spells CAWSRRDYAEQFF. The CDR3 nucleotides are TGTGCCTGGAGCCGCCGGGACTACGCTGAGCAGTTCTTC. The whole variable domain, remainder taken from reference TRBV30 and TRBJ2-1, is SQTIHQWPATLVQPVGSPLSLECTVEGTSNPNLYWYRQAAGRGLQLLFYSVGIGQISSEVPQNLSASRPQDRQFILSSKKLLLSDSGFYLCAWSRRDYAEQFFGPGTRLTVL.

The J gene is TRBJ1-2, the V gene TRBV6-1; D possibly corresponds to TRBD1 (6 bases). The germline V and J ends were trimmed by 4 bases and 0 bases, with 15 bases remaining between them. Germline assignment: CDR1 MNHNS and CDR2 SASEGT. CDR3 length: 16 amino acids. The CDR3 coding sequence is TGTGCCAGCAGTGGAGGGGGATCAGAGGCTAACTATGGCTACACCTTC. It is translated as CASSGGGSEANYGYTF.

This clone appeared a few times. The rearrangement joins TRBV5-1 to TRBJ1-2; TRBD1 might be the D (6 bases). The CDR3 totals 16 residues. The V end lost 4 bases, the J end lost 3 bases, and 19 bases lay between the germline ends. In germline, CDR1 is SGHRS, CDR2 YFSETQ. CDR3 coding DNA: TGCGCCAGCAGCACCTCCGACCAGGGGCTTGACTATGGCTACACCTTC. This codes for CASSTSDQGLDYGYTF.

This clone has only a few counts. The rearrangement joins TRBV23-1 to TRBJ1-5; unclear D gene. TRBV23-1 is filed as an ORF, its function uncertain. Trimming took off 2 bases at V and 2 bases at J, with 16 bases between the two ends. This CDR3 has 17 residues. The CDR3 region is CASSQMGPGQCNQPQHF. In DNA form, the CDR3 reads TGCGCCAGCAGTCAAATGGGCCCTGGGCAATGCAATCAGCCCCAGCATTTT.

The chain carries TRBV2 and TRBJ1-5; 7 nucleotides align to TRBD1. There are 15 residues in the CDR3. V was pared by 0 bases and J by 6 bases, with 5 bases of the junction left unmatched. Germline CDR1 SNHLY, CDR2 FYNNEI. The CDR3 DNA reads as TGTGCCAGCAGTGAAGCCGACAGGGTTAGTCAGCCCCAGCATTTT. It yields the protein CASSEADRVSQPQHF. Supplemented by reference TRBV2 and TRBJ1-5, the full variable domain reads EPEVTQTPSHQVTQMGQEVILRCVPISNHLYFYWYRQILGQKVEFLVSFYNNEISEKSEIFDDQFSVERPDGSNFTLKIRSTKLEDSAMYFCASSEADRVSQPQHFGDGTRLSIL.

The rearrangement uses TRBV29-1 and TRBJ2-3; no clear D. The germline CDR1 and CDR2 sequences are SQVTM and ANQGSEA. The V and J ends lost 6 bases and 5 bases respectively, with 15 bases between them. The CDR3 runs 13 residues. The CDR3 nucleotides read TGCAGCGTCGAGACTCCCACACGAGATACGCAGTATTTT. Amino acid sequence: CSVETPTRDTQYF.

The V call is TRBV5-6, the J call TRBJ1-1, with D unresolved. CDR3 size: 15 residues. The germline V gene has CDR1 SGHDT and CDR2 YYEEEE. V lost 3 bases and J 2 bases, leaving 14 bases between the germline ends. The CDR3 here is CASSSASGLNTEAFF. CDR3 nucleotides: TGTGCCAGCAGCTCGGCTAGCGGACTTAACACTGAAGCTTTCTTT.

In its sample, this clone was seen a few times. The chain combines TRBV9 with TRBJ2-1; 10 positions agree with TRBD2. V was clipped by 3 bases and J by 3 bases; unmatched bases: 3. This CDR3 is 15 amino acids long. Germline CDR1 reads SGDLS; CDR2 reads YYNGEE. This CDR3 reads CASSGSGGIYNEQFF. The CDR3 nucleotides read TGTGCCAGCAGCGGTAGCGGGGGGATCTACAATGAGCAGTTCTTC.

A few counts support this clone. This sequence joins TRBV13 and TRBJ1-1, with D unclear. The V and J ends lost 5 bases and 9 bases respectively, with 7 bases between them. CDR3 length: 10 amino acids. Per germline, CDR1 PRHDT and CDR2 FYEKMQ (reference sequence). CDR3 in DNA: TGTGCCAGCAGCCTGTTAAAAGCTTTCTTT. This sequence encodes CASSLLKAFF.

The rearrangement joins TRBV10-3 to TRBJ1-5, with D possibly TRBD1 on 6 matching bases. The CDR3 length is 14 residues. Trimming took off 10 bases at V and 0 bases at J, with 13 bases between the two ends. Germline V gene sequence: CDR1 ENHRY, CDR2 SYGVKD. Here the CDR3 reads CATWTANSNQPQHF. As DNA, the CDR3 is TGTGCCACCTGGACAGCAAATAGCAATCAGCCCCAGCATTTT.

CDR3 residues: CSVMGRNTGELFF. CDR3 nucleotide sequence: TGCAGCGTTATGGGGCGAAACACCGGGGAGCTGTTTTTT. The chain uses TRBV29-1 and TRBJ2-2, with a weak D call TRBD1 (5 bases). The V and J ends lost 5 bases and 2 bases respectively, with 9 bases between them. Germline CDR1 and CDR2: SQVTM and ANQGSEA. The CDR3 is 13 residues long.

In this sample, this clone turned up a few times. The chain links TRBV28 to TRBJ2-3; D not resolved. V was trimmed by 3 bases and J by 4 bases, leaving 11 bases between them. Germline lookup yields CDR1 MDHEN and CDR2 SYDVKM. The CDR3 has 14 residues. CDR3 nucleotides: TGTGCCAGCAGTTTCGAGAGAATGGCAGATACGCAGTATTTT. Its protein product is CASSFERMADTQYF.

This clone was seen more than once but under ten times. This chain connects TRBV15 to TRBJ2-7, with D possibly TRBD1 on 5 matching bases. Germline V gives CDR1 LNHNV, CDR2 YYDKDF (reference sequence). V lost 9 bases and J lost 9, with 21 bases in between. The length of the CDR3 is 13 residues. This chain's CDR3 is CATLRSLGERQYF. The CDR3 DNA is TGTGCCACTCTAAGGAGCCTAGGGGAACGGCAGTACTTC.

The chain has TRBV4-3 and TRBJ1-2; TRBD1 matches 10 bases. V lost 4 bases and J lost 8; bases outside the gene matches: 10. CDR3 size: 15 residues. Germline V gene sequence: CDR1 LGHNA, CDR2 YSLEER. CDR3 DNA sequence: TGCGCCAGCAGCCGGTTAGACAGGGGGCAGAAAGGCTACACCTTC. It encodes CASSRLDRGQKGYTF.

This rearrangement joins TRBV5-5 to TRBJ2-3, with no clear D. CDR3 size: 12 residues. Trimming pared 5 bases from V and 3 bases from J, leaving 7 bases between. Germline values: CDR1 SGHKS, CDR2 YYEKEE (reference sequence). The CDR3 here is CASSQDTDTQYF. The CDR3 coding sequence is TGTGCCAGCAGTCAGGATACAGATACGCAGTATTTT.

This clone was counted a few times. The V and J genes are TRBV6-6 and TRBJ1-1, with D perhaps TRBD1 (5 bases). Deletions cut 6 bases from V and 2 bases from J, with 13 bases between. CDR1 is MNHNY and CDR2 is SVGAGI in the germline V gene (reference sequence). This CDR3 contains 14 residues. The DNA of the CDR3 is TGTGCCAGCAGGGCGGGGCCGCGAAACACTGAAGCTTTCTTT. Its protein product is CASRAGPRNTEAFF.

The J gene is TRBJ1-2, the V gene TRBV6-4, with TRBD1 matching over 12 bases. V was clipped by 5 bases and J by 8 bases; unmatched bases: 6. The germline gives CDR1 MRHNA, CDR2 SNTAGT. The CDR3 is 14 amino acids. The CDR3 coding sequence is TGTGCCAGCAGTACCGGGACAGGGGGCCGGGGCTACACCTTC. Amino acid sequence: CASSTGTGGRGYTF.

In its sample, this clone was seen a few times. This sequence joins TRBV23-1 and TRBJ2-7, with D perhaps matching TRBD2 (5 bases). TRBV23-1 is placed among ORFs of uncertain function. This CDR3 is built from 13 residues. The V and J ends lost 9 bases and 2 bases respectively, with 14 bases between them. CDR3 sequence reads: CASRLRGTYEQYF. The CDR3, as DNA: TGCGCCAGTCGTCTCCGGGGAACCTACGAGCAGTACTTC.

CDR3 DNA: TGCGCCAGCAGCTTGGCCAGGGACAGACAAGAGACCCAGTACTTC. Its translation is CASSLARDRQETQYF. This chain connects TRBV5-1 to TRBJ2-5, with 7 nucleotides matching TRBD1. The CDR3 runs to 15 residues. The trim removed 0 bases at V and 2 bases at J, leaving 4 bases unmatched. Germline lookup yields CDR1 SGHRS and CDR2 YFSETQ.